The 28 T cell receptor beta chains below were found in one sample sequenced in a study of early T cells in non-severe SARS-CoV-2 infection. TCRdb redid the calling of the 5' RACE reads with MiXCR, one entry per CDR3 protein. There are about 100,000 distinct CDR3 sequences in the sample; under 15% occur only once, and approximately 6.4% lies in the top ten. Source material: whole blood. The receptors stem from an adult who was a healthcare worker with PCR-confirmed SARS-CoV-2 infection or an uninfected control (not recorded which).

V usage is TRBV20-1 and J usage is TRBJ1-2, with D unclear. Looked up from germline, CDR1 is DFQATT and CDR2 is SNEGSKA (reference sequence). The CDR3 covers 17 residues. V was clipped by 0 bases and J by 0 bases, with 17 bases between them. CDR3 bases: TGCAGTGCTAGAGATCCCCGGAGCGGCCTTACTAACTATGGCTACACCTTC. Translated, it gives CSARDPRSGLTNYGYTF.

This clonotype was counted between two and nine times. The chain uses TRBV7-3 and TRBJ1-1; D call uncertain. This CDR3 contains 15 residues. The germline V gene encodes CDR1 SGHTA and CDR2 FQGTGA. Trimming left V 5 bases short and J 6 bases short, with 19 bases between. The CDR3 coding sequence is TGTGCCAGCAGCCAATCGACAAATGGGAGGGCTGAAGCTTTCTTT. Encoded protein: CASSQSTNGRAEAFF.

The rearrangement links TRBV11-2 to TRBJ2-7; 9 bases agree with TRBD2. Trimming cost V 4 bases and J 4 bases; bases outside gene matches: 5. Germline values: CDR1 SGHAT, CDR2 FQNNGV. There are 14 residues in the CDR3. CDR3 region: CASSSLAGRYEQYF. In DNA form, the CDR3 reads TGTGCCAGCAGCTCCCTAGCGGGACGGTACGAGCAGTACTTC.

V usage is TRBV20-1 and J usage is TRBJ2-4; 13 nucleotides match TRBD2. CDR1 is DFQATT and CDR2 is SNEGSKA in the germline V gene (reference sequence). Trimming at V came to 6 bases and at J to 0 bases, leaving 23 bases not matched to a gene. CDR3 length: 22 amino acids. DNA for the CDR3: TGCAGTGCAAGTGCCACTCTAGGGGTTACTAGCGGGAGGGTAAGAGCCAAAAACATTCAGTACTTC. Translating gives CSASATLGVTSGRVRAKNIQYF.

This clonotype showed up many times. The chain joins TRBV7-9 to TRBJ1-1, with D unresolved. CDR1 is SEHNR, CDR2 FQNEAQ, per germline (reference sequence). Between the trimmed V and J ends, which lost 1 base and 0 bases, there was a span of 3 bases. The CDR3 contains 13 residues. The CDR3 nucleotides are TGTGCCAGCAGCTTAGAAGTGAACACTGAAGCTTTCTTT. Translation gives CASSLEVNTEAFF.

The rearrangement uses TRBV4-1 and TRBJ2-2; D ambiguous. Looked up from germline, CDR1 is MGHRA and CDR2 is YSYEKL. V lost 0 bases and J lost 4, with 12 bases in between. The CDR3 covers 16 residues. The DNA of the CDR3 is TGCGCCAGCAGCCAAGAATCCTCTTACGGCACCGGGGAGCTGTTTTTT. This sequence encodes CASSQESSYGTGELFF.

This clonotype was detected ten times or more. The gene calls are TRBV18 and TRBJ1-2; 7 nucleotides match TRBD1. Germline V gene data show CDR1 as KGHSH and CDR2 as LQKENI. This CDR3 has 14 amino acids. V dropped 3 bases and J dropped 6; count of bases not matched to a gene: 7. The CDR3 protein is CASSPNTGDHGYTF. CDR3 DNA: TGTGCCAGCTCACCCAACACAGGGGATCATGGCTACACCTTC. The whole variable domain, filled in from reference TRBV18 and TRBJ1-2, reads NAGVMQNPRHLVRRRGQEARLRCSPMKGHSHVYWYRQLPEEGLKFMVYLQKENIIDESGMPKERFSAEFPKEGPSILRIQQVVRGDSAAYFCASSPNTGDHGYTFGSGTRLTVV.

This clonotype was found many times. The CDR3 here is CAIARDRLWAETQYF. DNA of the CDR3: TGTGCCATCGCCCGGGACCGCCTCTGGGCAGAGACCCAGTACTTC. The rearrangement joins TRBV10-3 to TRBJ2-5; possibly TRBD1 or TRBD2 for D (5 bases each). Germline-derived CDR1 and CDR2 are ENHRY and SYGVKD. CDR3 length equals 15 residues. V was shortened by 8 bases and J by 4 bases, with 20 bases between the two germline ends.

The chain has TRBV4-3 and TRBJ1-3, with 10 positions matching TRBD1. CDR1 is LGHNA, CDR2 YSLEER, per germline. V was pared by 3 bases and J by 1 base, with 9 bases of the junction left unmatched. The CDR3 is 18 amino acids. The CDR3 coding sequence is TGCGCCAGCAGCCAGACAGGGGGCCAGCTCCGGTCTGGAAACACCATATATTTT. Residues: CASSQTGGQLRSGNTIYF.

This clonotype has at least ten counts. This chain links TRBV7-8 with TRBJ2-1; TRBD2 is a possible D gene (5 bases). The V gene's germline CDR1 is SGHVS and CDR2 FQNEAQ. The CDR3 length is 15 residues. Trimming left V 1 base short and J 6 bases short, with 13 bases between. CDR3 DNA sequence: TGTGCCAGCAGCTTAGTTTATGCTAGCCGCAATGAGCAGTTCTTC. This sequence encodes CASSLVYASRNEQFF.

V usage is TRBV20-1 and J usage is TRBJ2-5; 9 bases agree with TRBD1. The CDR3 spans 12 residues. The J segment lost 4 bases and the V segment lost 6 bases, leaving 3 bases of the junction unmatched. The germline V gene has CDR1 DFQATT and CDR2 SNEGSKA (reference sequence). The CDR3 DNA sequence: TGCAGTGCAACACAGGGGGCAGAGACCCAGTACTTC. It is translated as CSATQGAETQYF.

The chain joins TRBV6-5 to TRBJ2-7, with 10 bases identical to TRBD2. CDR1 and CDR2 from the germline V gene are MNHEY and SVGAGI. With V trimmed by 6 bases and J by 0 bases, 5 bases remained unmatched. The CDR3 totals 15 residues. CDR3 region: CASRGLATNSYEQYF. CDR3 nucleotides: TGTGCCAGCAGGGGACTAGCGACCAACTCCTACGAGCAGTACTTC.

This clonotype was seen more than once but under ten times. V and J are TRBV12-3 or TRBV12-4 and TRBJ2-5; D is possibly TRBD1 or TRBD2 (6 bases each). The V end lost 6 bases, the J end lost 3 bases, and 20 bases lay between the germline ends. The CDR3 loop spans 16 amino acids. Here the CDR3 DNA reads TGTGCCAGCAGAGCGGCCCGGGGGCTGGACAAAGAGACCCAGTACTTC. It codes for CASRAARGLDKETQYF.

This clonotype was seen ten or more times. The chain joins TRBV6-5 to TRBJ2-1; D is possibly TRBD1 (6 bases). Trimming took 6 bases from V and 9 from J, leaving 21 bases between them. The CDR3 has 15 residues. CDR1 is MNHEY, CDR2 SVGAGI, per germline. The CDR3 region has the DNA TGTGCCAGCAGCTACGGACAGCCAGGTGCGAGTGAGCAGTTCTTC. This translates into CASSYGQPGASEQFF.

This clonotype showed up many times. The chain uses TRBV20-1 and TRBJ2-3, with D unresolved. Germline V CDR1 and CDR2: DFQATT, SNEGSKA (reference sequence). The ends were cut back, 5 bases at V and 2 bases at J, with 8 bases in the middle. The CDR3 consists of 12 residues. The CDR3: CSALGTTDTQYF. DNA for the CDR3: TGCAGTGCTCTCGGAACCACAGATACGCAGTATTTT.

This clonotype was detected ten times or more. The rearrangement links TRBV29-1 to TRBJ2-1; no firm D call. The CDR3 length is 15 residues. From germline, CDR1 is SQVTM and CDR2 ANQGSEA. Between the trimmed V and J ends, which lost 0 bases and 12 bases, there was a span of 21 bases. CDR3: CSVEDSRTPGAGQFF. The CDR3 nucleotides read TGCAGCGTTGAAGATAGTCGGACCCCCGGTGCCGGGCAGTTCTTC.

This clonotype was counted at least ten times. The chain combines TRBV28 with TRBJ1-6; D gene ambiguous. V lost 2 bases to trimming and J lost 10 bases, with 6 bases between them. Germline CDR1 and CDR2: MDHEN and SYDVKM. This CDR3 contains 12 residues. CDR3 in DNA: TGTGCCAGCAGTTTAAGGGAGTCACCCCTCCACTTT. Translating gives CASSLRESPLHF.

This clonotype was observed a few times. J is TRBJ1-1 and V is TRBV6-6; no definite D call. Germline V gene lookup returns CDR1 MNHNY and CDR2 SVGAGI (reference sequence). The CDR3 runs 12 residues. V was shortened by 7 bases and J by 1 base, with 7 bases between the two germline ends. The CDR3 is CASNTPNTEAFF. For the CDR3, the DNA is TGTGCCAGCAACACCCCGAACACTGAAGCTTTCTTT.

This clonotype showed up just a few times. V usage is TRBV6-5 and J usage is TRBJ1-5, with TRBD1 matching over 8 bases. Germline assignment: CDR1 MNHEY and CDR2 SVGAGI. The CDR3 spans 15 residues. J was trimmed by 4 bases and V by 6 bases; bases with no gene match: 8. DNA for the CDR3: TGTGCCAGCAGCCCTGGGACAGGTAGAAATCAGCCCCAGCATTTT. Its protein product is CASSPGTGRNQPQHF.

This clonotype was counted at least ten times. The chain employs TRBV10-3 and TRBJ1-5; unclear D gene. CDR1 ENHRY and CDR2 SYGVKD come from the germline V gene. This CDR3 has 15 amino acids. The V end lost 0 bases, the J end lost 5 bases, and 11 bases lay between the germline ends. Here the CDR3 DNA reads TGTGCCATCAGTGAGTCGCCCGGATCCGATCAGCCCCAGCATTTT. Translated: CAISESPGSDQPQHF.

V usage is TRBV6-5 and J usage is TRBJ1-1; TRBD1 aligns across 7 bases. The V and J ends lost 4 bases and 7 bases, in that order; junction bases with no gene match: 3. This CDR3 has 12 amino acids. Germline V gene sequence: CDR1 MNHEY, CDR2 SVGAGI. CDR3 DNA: TGTGCCAGCAGTTCGCGACAGGGTGAAGCTTTCTTT. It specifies CASSSRQGEAFF.

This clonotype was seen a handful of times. CDR3 in DNA: TGCAGTGCTAGTACGGCGGCGGGCAATCAGCCCCAGCATTTT. This gives the protein CSASTAAGNQPQHF. The chain recombines TRBV20-1 with TRBJ1-5, with D unresolved. CDR1 and CDR2 (germline): DFQATT, SNEGSKA (reference sequence). CDR3 length: 14 residues. V was pared by 3 bases and J by 2 bases, with 11 bases between.

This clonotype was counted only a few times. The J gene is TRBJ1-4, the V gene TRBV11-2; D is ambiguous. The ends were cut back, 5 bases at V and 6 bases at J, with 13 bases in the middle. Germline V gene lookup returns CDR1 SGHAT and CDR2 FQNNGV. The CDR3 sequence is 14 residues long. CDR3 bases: TGTGCCAGCAGCCGCCCCTATGTTGATGAAAAACTGTTTTTT. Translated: CASSRPYVDEKLFF.

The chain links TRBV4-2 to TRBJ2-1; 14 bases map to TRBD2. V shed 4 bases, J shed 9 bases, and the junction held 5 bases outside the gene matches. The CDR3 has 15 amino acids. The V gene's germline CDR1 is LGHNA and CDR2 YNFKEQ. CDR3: CASSPGTSGRIEQFF. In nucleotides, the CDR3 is TGTGCCAGCAGCCCGGGGACTAGCGGGAGAATTGAGCAGTTCTTC.

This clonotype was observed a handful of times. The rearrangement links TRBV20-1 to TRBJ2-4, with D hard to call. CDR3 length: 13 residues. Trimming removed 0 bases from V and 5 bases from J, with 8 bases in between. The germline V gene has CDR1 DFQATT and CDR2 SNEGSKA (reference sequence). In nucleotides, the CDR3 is TGCAGTGCTAGAGAGGGTGGGGAAAACATTCAGTACTTC. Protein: CSAREGGENIQYF.

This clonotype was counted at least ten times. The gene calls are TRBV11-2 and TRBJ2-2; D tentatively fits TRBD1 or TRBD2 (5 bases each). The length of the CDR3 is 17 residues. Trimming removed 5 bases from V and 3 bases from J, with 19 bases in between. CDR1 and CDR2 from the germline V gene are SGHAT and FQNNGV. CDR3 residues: CASSHPGFGGDTGELFF. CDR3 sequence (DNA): TGTGCCAGCAGCCACCCAGGGTTTGGAGGCGACACCGGGGAGCTGTTTTTT. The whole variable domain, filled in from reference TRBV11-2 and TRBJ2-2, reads EAGVAQSPRYKIIEKRQSVAFWCNPISGHATLYWYQQILGQGPKLLIQFQNNGVVDDSQLPKDRFSAERLKGVDSTLKIQPAKLEDSAVYLCASSHPGFGGDTGELFFGEGSRLTVL.

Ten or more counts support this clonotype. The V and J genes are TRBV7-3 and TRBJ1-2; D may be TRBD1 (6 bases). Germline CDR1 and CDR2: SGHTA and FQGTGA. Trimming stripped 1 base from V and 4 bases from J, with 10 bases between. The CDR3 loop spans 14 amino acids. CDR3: CASSLNTGSYGYTF. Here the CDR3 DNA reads TGTGCCAGCAGCTTAAACACAGGGTCCTATGGCTACACCTTC.

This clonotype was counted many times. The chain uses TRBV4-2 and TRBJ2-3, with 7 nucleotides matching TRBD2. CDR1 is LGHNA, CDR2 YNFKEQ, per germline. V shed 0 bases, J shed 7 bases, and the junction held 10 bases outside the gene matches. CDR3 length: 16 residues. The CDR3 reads CASSQDPWAGENTQYF. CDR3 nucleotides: TGTGCCAGCAGCCAAGACCCCTGGGCGGGAGAGAATACGCAGTATTTT.